This is a list of T cell receptor beta chains from one sample in a study of shared clonotypes between healthy human individuals. The table came from immunoSEQ multiplex PCR; TCRdb's copy has only in-frame clones and leaves some out. The repertoire consists of some 1,100,000 clones, with 75% to 85% occurring once and the leading ten covering under 0.6%. Sequencing was carried out using memory CD4+ T cells from PBMCs. The receptors were gathered from a man aged 18 to 29 in good health. Some clones in this sample may be carry-over from other donors' samples. The CDR3 runs from the conserved cysteine through the conserved F or W. The D gene is left open where the match is weak. Part of the rows lack a size; the others show once, few, many or a class for expanded clones.

d_call: TRBD2
v_call: TRBV28
j_call: TRBJ2-7
clone_size: .
cdr3_aa: CASSGPGPPYEQYF
cdr3_nt: TGTGCCAGTAGCGGGCCGGGACCCCCCTACGAGCAGTACTTC

d_call: .
v_call: TRBV5-4
j_call: TRBJ1-3
clone_size: .
cdr3_aa: CASSSQRSGNTIYF
cdr3_nt: TGTGCCAGCAGTTCTCAACGCTCTGGAAACACCATATATTTT

d_call: .
v_call: TRBV5-1
j_call: TRBJ1-1
clone_size: .
cdr3_aa: CASSKSGLGTEAFF
cdr3_nt: TGCGCCAGCAGCAAGAGCGGGCTGGGGACTGAAGCTTTCTTT

d_call: TRBD2
v_call: TRBV5-4
j_call: TRBJ2-2
clone_size: .
cdr3_aa: CASTPRRPSGSDTGELFF
cdr3_nt: TGTGCCAGCACCCCTCGGCGGCCTAGCGGGAGCGACACCGGGGAGCTGTTTTTT

d_call: .
v_call: TRBV6-5
j_call: TRBJ2-7
clone_size: .
cdr3_aa: CASSLRRGYEQYF
cdr3_nt: TGTGCCAGCAGTCTCCGACGGGGGTACGAGCAGTACTTC

d_call: TRBD1
v_call: TRBV11-2
j_call: TRBJ2-7
clone_size: .
cdr3_aa: CASSSPGTGVSEQYF
cdr3_nt: TGTGCCAGCAGCTCCCCCGGGACAGGGGTGTCTGAGCAGTACTTC

d_call: TRBD2
v_call: TRBV18
j_call: TRBJ2-1
clone_size: .
cdr3_aa: CASSPNQRGYNEQFF
cdr3_nt: TGTGCCAGCTCACCTAACCAGCGGGGTTACAATGAGCAGTTCTTC

d_call: TRBD2
v_call: TRBV5-1
j_call: TRBJ2-5
clone_size: .
cdr3_aa: CASSTSTSGQETQYF
cdr3_nt: TGCGCCAGCAGCACCTCTACTAGCGGTCAAGAGACCCAGTACTTC

d_call: .
v_call: TRBV7-2
j_call: TRBJ2-2
clone_size: .
cdr3_aa: CASSLDRTGELFF
cdr3_nt: TGTGCCAGCAGCTTGGACCGCACCGGGGAGCTGTTTTTT

d_call: .
v_call: TRBV11-2
j_call: TRBJ1-1
clone_size: few
cdr3_aa: CASSPMTEAFF
cdr3_nt: TGTGCCAGCAGCCCTATGACTGAAGCTTTCTTT

d_call: .
v_call: TRBV25-1
j_call: TRBJ2-7
clone_size: .
cdr3_aa: CASSVEIFYEQYF
cdr3_nt: TGTGCCAGCAGTGTAGAAATTTTCTACGAGCAGTACTTC

d_call: .
v_call: TRBV29-1
j_call: TRBJ1-5
clone_size: .
cdr3_aa: CSVAPSGKDQPQHF
cdr3_nt: TGCAGCGTTGCACCTTCAGGGAAGGATCAGCCCCAGCATTTT

d_call: TRBD1
v_call: TRBV28
j_call: TRBJ1-5
clone_size: .
cdr3_aa: CASSTPGGWNQPQHF
cdr3_nt: TGTGCCAGCAGCACCCCAGGGGGGTGGAATCAGCCCCAGCATTTT

d_call: TRBD1
v_call: TRBV5-1
j_call: TRBJ2-3
clone_size: .
cdr3_aa: CASSRDRVMDTQYF
cdr3_nt: TGCGCCAGCAGCCGGGACAGGGTTATGGATACGCAGTATTTT

d_call: TRBD1
v_call: TRBV10-3
j_call: TRBJ1-2
clone_size: .
cdr3_aa: CAISAGTASYGYTF
cdr3_nt: TGTGCCATCAGCGCCGGGACAGCCAGCTATGGCTACACCTTC

d_call: .
v_call: TRBV11-1
j_call: TRBJ1-1
clone_size: .
cdr3_aa: CASSGARFTEAFF
cdr3_nt: TGTGCCAGCAGCGGCGCACGGTTCACTGAAGCTTTCTTT

d_call: .
v_call: TRBV7-2
j_call: TRBJ2-5
clone_size: few
cdr3_aa: CASSQTWGETQYF
cdr3_nt: TGTGCCAGCAGCCAGACGTGGGGAGAGACCCAGTACTTC

d_call: .
v_call: TRBV5-1
j_call: TRBJ2-2
clone_size: .
cdr3_aa: CASSLLVGMNGELFF
cdr3_nt: TGCGCCAGCAGCTTGCTGGTCGGGATGAACGGGGAGCTGTTTTTT

d_call: .
v_call: TRBV9
j_call: TRBJ2-5
clone_size: .
cdr3_aa: CASSVGGDQETQYF
cdr3_nt: TGTGCCAGCAGCGTGGGCGGGGACCAAGAGACCCAGTACTTC

d_call: .
v_call: TRBV7-8
j_call: TRBJ2-7
clone_size: few
cdr3_aa: CASSLGSPPGEQYF
cdr3_nt: TGTGCCAGCAGCTTAGGTAGCCCTCCAGGCGAGCAGTACTTC

d_call: .
v_call: TRBV5-8
j_call: TRBJ2-7
clone_size: .
cdr3_aa: CASSLAVSATPYEQYF
cdr3_nt: TGTGCCAGCAGCTTGGCCGTTAGTGCCACCCCCTACGAGCAGTACTTC

d_call: TRBD1
v_call: TRBV7-9
j_call: TRBJ2-2
clone_size: once
cdr3_aa: CASSARQGSPGELFF
cdr3_nt: TGTGCCAGCAGCGCTCGACAGGGCTCTCCCGGGGAGCTGTTTTTT

d_call: TRBD1
v_call: TRBV2
j_call: TRBJ2-7
clone_size: .
cdr3_aa: CASSEVGTGGYEQYF
cdr3_nt: TGTGCCAGCAGTGAGGTCGGGACAGGGGGCTACGAGCAGTACTTC

d_call: .
v_call: TRBV7-2
j_call: TRBJ1-2
clone_size: .
cdr3_aa: CASSPEGGPLYGYTF
cdr3_nt: TGTGCCAGCAGCCCGGAAGGGGGGCCTCTCTATGGCTACACCTTC

d_call: .
v_call: TRBV28
j_call: TRBJ1-5
clone_size: .
cdr3_aa: CASLRANQPQHF
cdr3_nt: TGTGCCAGCCTGAGGGCGAATCAGCCCCAGCATTTT

d_call: .
v_call: TRBV5-1
j_call: TRBJ2-7
clone_size: .
cdr3_aa: CASSLVGETAAYEQYF
cdr3_nt: TGCGCCAGCAGCTTGGTGGGGGAGACAGCCGCCTACGAGCAGTACTTC

d_call: .
v_call: TRBV9
j_call: TRBJ2-7
clone_size: once
cdr3_aa: CASSVGGATYEQYF
cdr3_nt: TGTGCCAGCAGCGTAGGAGGGGCGACCTACGAGCAGTACTTC

d_call: TRBD1
v_call: TRBV30
j_call: TRBJ2-2
clone_size: .
cdr3_aa: CAWRRQGAGTGELFF
cdr3_nt: TGTGCCTGGAGGCGACAGGGGGCGGGCACCGGGGAGCTGTTTTTT

d_call: TRBD1
v_call: TRBV7-2
j_call: TRBJ2-5
clone_size: .
cdr3_aa: CASSLAGTGGMETQYF
cdr3_nt: TGTGCCAGCAGCTTAGCGGGGACAGGGGGCATGGAGACCCAGTACTTC

d_call: .
v_call: TRBV5-6
j_call: TRBJ2-3
clone_size: .
cdr3_aa: CASSWGSTMTDTQYF
cdr3_nt: TGTGCCAGCAGCTGGGGATCCACCATGACAGATACGCAGTATTTT

d_call: .
v_call: TRBV7-2
j_call: TRBJ1-2
clone_size: .
cdr3_aa: CASSLGRGGYGYTF
cdr3_nt: TGTGCCAGCAGCTTAGGACGGGGGGGCTATGGCTACACCTTC

d_call: .
v_call: TRBV6-1
j_call: TRBJ2-4
clone_size: few
cdr3_aa: CASSLTKNIQYF
cdr3_nt: TGTGCCAGCAGTCTCACCAAAAACATTCAGTACTTC

d_call: .
v_call: TRBV27
j_call: TRBJ1-2
clone_size: .
cdr3_aa: CATHRRGLHDSYGYTF
cdr3_nt: TGTGCCACTCACCGCCGCGGGCTCCACGATAGCTATGGCTACACCTTC

d_call: .
v_call: TRBV12-5
j_call: TRBJ2-1
clone_size: .
cdr3_aa: CASGLAQDSQNYNEQFF
cdr3_nt: TGTGCTAGTGGTTTGGCGCAGGACAGCCAGAACTACAATGAGCAGTTCTTC

d_call: .
v_call: TRBV5-1
j_call: TRBJ2-6
clone_size: .
cdr3_aa: CASSSGLSGANVLTF
cdr3_nt: TGCGCCAGCAGCTCGGGACTTTCCGGGGCCAACGTCCTGACTTTC

d_call: .
v_call: TRBV19
j_call: TRBJ1-2
clone_size: .
cdr3_aa: CASRLLGGFGYTF
cdr3_nt: TGTGCCAGTAGACTCCTCGGGGGGTTTGGCTACACCTTC

d_call: .
v_call: TRBV7-6
j_call: TRBJ1-3
clone_size: .
cdr3_aa: CASSPIGGSGNTIYF
cdr3_nt: TGTGCCAGCAGCCCCATTGGGGGGAGCGGAAACACCATATATTTT